Following are 22 T cell receptor beta chains from one sample sequenced in a study of blood T cells in healthy people across ages. The authors ran a second PCR of 7 to 11 cycles using a sample-barcoded 5' primer and a J-beta primer mix. TCRdb reanalysed the 5' RACE reads using MiXCR and keeps one entry per CDR3 protein. Counted here are roughly 1,300,000 distinct CDR3 sequences, roughly 59% occurring once; the ten biggest clones make up roughly 7%. Sequenced input: blood. Receptor source: a man younger than 30 in good health.

The chain uses TRBV20-1 and TRBJ2-7, with D maybe TRBD1 (7 bases). In germline, CDR1 is DFQATT, CDR2 SNEGSKA (reference sequence). The CDR3 has 14 residues. Trimming stripped 0 bases from V and 4 bases from J, with 13 bases between. In DNA form, the CDR3 reads TGCAGTGCTAGAGATCGACAGGGAGGATACGAGCAGTACTTC. This translates into CSARDRQGGYEQYF.

This clonotype appeared a single time. The rearrangement links TRBV28 to TRBJ2-7, with unresolved D. V was cut by 4 bases and J by 10 bases, with 14 bases left in between. Germline CDR1 and CDR2: MDHEN and SYDVKM. The CDR3 consists of 12 residues. The CDR3 sequence is CASSSPTLAQYF. CDR3 DNA sequence: TGTGCCAGCAGTTCCCCGACCTTAGCCCAGTACTTC. Together with reference TRBV28 and TRBJ2-7, the CDR3 gives the full variable domain: DVKVTQSSRYLVKRTGEKVFLECVQDMDHENMFWYRQDPGLGLRLIYFSYDVKMKEKGDIPEGYSVSREKKERFSLILESASTNQTSMYLCASSSPTLAQYFGPGTRLTVT.

This chain connects TRBV4-3 to TRBJ2-5; 9 nucleotides agree with TRBD1. The DNA end is more similar to TRBJ2-7, so the J call may be wrong. Germline CDR1 and CDR2: LGHNA and YSLEER. This CDR3 comprises 17 residues. The CDR3 loop reads CASSQDGTGLPPYEQYF. In nucleotides, the CDR3 is TGCGCCAGCAGCCAAGATGGGACAGGGTTGCCCCCCTACGAGCAGTACTTC.

The chain carries TRBV6-5 and TRBJ2-4; a weak D match, TRBD1 (5 bases). TRBJ2-7 matches the DNA end more closely, so the J call is doubtful. Germline V CDR1 and CDR2: MNHEY, SVGAGI. This CDR3 comprises 15 residues. The CDR3 sequence: CASRQGVVASYEQYF. In DNA, the CDR3 is TGTGCCAGCAGACAAGGGGTCGTAGCATCCTACGAGCAGTACTTC.

The gene calls are TRBV7-9 and TRBJ2-1, with D perhaps TRBD2 (5 bases). Germline CDR1 SEHNR, CDR2 FQNEAQ (reference sequence). This CDR3 comprises 15 residues. V was cut by 5 bases and J by 6 bases, with 17 bases left in between. In DNA form, the CDR3 reads TGTGCCAGCAGCCCTCGAGGGCGGAATTCCAATGAGCAGTTCTTC. It translates to CASSPRGRNSNEQFF.

The chain joins TRBV7-9 to TRBJ2-2, with a weak D call TRBD2 (6 bases). This CDR3 spans 13 amino acids. The germline V and J ends were trimmed by 4 bases and 9 bases, with 12 bases remaining between them. CDR1 and CDR2 from the germline V gene are SEHNR and FQNEAQ (reference sequence). The CDR3 nucleotides are TGTGCCAGCAGCTCCCCGCGGGAAAGGGAGCTGTTTTTT. This encodes CASSSPRERELFF. The full variable domain, its missing parts supplied by reference TRBV7-9 and TRBJ2-2, is DTGVSQNPRHKITKRGQNVTFRCDPISEHNRLYWYRQTLGQGPEFLTYFQNEAQLEKSRLLSDRFSAERPKGSFSTLEIQRTEQGDSAMYLCASSSPRERELFFGEGSRLTVL.

This rearrangement joins TRBV29-1 to TRBJ1-4, with D hard to call. This CDR3 is built from 14 residues. Germline V gene sequence: CDR1 SQVTM, CDR2 ANQGSEA. The V and J ends lost 4 bases and 4 bases respectively, with 13 bases between them. The CDR3 region is CSVVNSWDNEKLFF. CDR3 sequence (DNA): TGCAGCGTTGTAAATAGTTGGGATAATGAAAAACTGTTTTTT. Drawing the rest from reference TRBV29-1 and TRBJ1-4, the complete variable domain is SAVISQKPSRDICQRGTSLTIQCQVDSQVTMMFWYRQQPGQSLTLIATANQGSEATYESGFVIDKFPISRPNLTFSTLTVSNMSPEDSSIYLCSVVNSWDNEKLFFGSGTQLSVL.

The J gene is TRBJ2-3, the V gene TRBV2; unclear D gene. In germline, CDR1 is SNHLY, CDR2 FYNNEI. The CDR3 is made up of 16 amino acids. The V gene lost 1 base and the J gene lost 0 bases, with 11 bases spanning the gap. CDR3 residues: CASSEVPPVSTDTQYF. Written as DNA, the CDR3 is TGTGCCAGCAGTGAAGTTCCCCCCGTAAGCACAGATACGCAGTATTTT.

Ten or more counts support this clonotype. This rearrangement joins TRBV20-1 to TRBJ2-1; 7 nucleotides align to TRBD2. V was clipped by 3 bases and J by 1 base; unmatched bases: 9. The CDR3 runs 16 residues. Germline V CDR1 and CDR2: DFQATT, SNEGSKA (reference sequence). The CDR3 spells CSARDSQRGSYNEQFF. CDR3 sequence (DNA): TGCAGTGCTAGGGACTCCCAGCGGGGATCCTACAATGAGCAGTTCTTC.

The gene calls are TRBV28 and TRBJ1-4; 7 bases fit TRBD1. CDR1 MDHEN and CDR2 SYDVKM come from the germline V gene. The J segment lost 8 bases and the V segment lost 3 bases, leaving 6 bases of the junction unmatched. The CDR3 runs to 14 residues. CDR3 nucleotide sequence: TGTGCCAGCAGTTTTTTCAGGGGGAACGAAAAACTGTTTTTT. It translates to CASSFFRGNEKLFF.

V gene TRBV5-1 combines with J gene TRBJ2-6, with D tentatively TRBD1 or TRBD2 (6 bases each). Trimming pared 4 bases from V and 4 bases from J, leaving 27 bases between. The CDR3 is 20 amino acids. Germline V gives CDR1 SGHRS, CDR2 YFSETQ. The CDR3 DNA sequence: TGCGCCAGCAGCCACACCAAGGGGGAGGTGATAAAGTTAGGGGCCAACGTCCTGACTTTC. Its translation is CASSHTKGEVIKLGANVLTF.

The rearrangement links TRBV6-6 to TRBJ2-7; D unclear. CDR1 and CDR2 (germline): MNHNY, SVGAGI (reference sequence). The germline V and J ends were trimmed by 5 bases and 7 bases, with 18 bases remaining between them. This CDR3 has 14 amino acids. This chain's CDR3 is CASSLPGLVGEQYF. The CDR3 DNA sequence: TGTGCCAGCAGTCTCCCGGGTCTCGTGGGAGAGCAGTACTTC.

CDR3 DNA sequence: TGTGCCAGCAGCTTGTTACTAGCGAGAACTTCTGAGCAGTACTTC. This sequence encodes CASSLLLARTSEQYF. This chain links TRBV7-8 with TRBJ2-7, with 7 bases aligning to TRBD2. The CDR3 is 15 residues long. Trimming at V came to 3 bases and at J to 7 bases, leaving 12 bases not matched to a gene. Germline V gene lookup returns CDR1 SGHVS and CDR2 FQNEAQ.

This clonotype has a single count. The rearrangement uses TRBV12-3 or TRBV12-4 and TRBJ2-1, with 8 bases identical to TRBD2. V dropped 6 bases and J dropped 7; count of bases not matched to a gene: 11. CDR3 size: 15 residues. CDR3 nucleotide sequence: TGTGCCAGCAGACCGGGACTAGGAGTTTGGAATGAGCAGTTCTTC. Translating it yields CASRPGLGVWNEQFF.

Many counts were recorded for this clonotype. J is TRBJ1-1 and V is TRBV7-2; 7 bases map to TRBD1. This CDR3 has 14 amino acids. The V segment lost 5 bases and the J segment 3 bases; nucleotides outside the gene matches: 6. The germline gives CDR1 SGHTA, CDR2 FQGNSA. The CDR3 nucleotides read TGTGCCAGCAGCCCCCAGGGGGGATACACTGAAGCTTTCTTT. It codes for CASSPQGGYTEAFF.

The chain carries TRBV7-6 and TRBJ2-2, with D unclear. Per the germline V gene, CDR1 is SGHVS and CDR2 is FNYEAQ. This CDR3 has 14 residues. Trimming shortened V by 1 base and J by 3 bases, and 6 bases separated the two germline ends. Written as DNA, the CDR3 is TGTGCCAGCAGCTTAGATCCGTACACCGGGGAGCTGTTTTTT. Translating gives CASSLDPYTGELFF. Based on the CDR3 plus reference TRBV7-6 and TRBJ2-2, the full variable domain is GAGVSQSPRYKVTKRGQDVALRCDPISGHVSLYWYRQALGQGPEFLTYFNYEAQQDKSGLPNDRFSAERPEGSISTLTIQRTEQRDSAMYRCASSLDPYTGELFFGEGSRLTVL.

On this clonotype: At one boundary the junction diverges from the germline segment, which might be a read error. The chain uses TRBV20-1 and TRBJ2-1; 8 bases match TRBD2. TRBJ2-7 matches the DNA end more closely, so the J call is doubtful. This CDR3 is built from 12 residues. CDR1 DFQATT and CDR2 SNEGSKA come from the germline V gene (reference sequence). This CDR3 is CSARLANYEQYF. CDR3 in DNA: TGCAGCGCTAGACTAGCGAACTACGAGCAGTACTTC.

V and J are TRBV4-2 and TRBJ2-1; 8 nucleotides line up with TRBD2. V shed 1 base, J shed 7 bases, and the junction held 9 bases outside the gene matches. The CDR3 sequence is 16 residues long. From germline, CDR1 is LGHNA and CDR2 YNFKEQ. The DNA of the CDR3 is TGTGCCAGCAGCCAAGTTGGGACTAGTTATCATAATGAGCAGTTCTTC. Protein: CASSQVGTSYHNEQFF.

This clonotype was observed a handful of times. The chain employs TRBV2 and TRBJ1-1; D remains unclear. CDR1 SNHLY and CDR2 FYNNEI come from the germline V gene. There are 11 residues in the CDR3. The V and J ends lost 8 bases and 3 bases respectively, with 7 bases between them. The CDR3 DNA is TGTGCCAGCCTAGCGGACACTGAAGCTTTCTTT. The encoded protein is CASLADTEAFF.

The V gene is TRBV20-1, the J gene TRBJ1-6; D gene ambiguous. The V and J ends lost 6 bases and 7 bases respectively, with 13 bases between them. The CDR3 length is 13 residues. Germline values: CDR1 DFQATT, CDR2 SNEGSKA (reference sequence). The CDR3 reads CSARKMRNSPLHF. The CDR3 nucleotides read TGCAGTGCACGAAAGATGAGGAATTCACCCCTCCACTTT.

The genes are TRBV12-3 or TRBV12-4 and TRBJ2-1; 7 bases map to TRBD1. The CDR3 extends over 15 amino acids. V was clipped by 6 bases and J by 3 bases; unmatched bases: 8. The DNA for the CDR3 is TGTGCCAGCAGCATACAGGGGTCTAACTACAATGAGCAGTTCTTC. Translated, it gives CASSIQGSNYNEQFF.

CDR3 loop: CASSERRGYGYTF. In DNA form, the CDR3 reads TGTGCCAGCAGTGAGCGTCGGGGATATGGCTACACCTTC. J is TRBJ1-2 and V is TRBV2, with D uncertain. CDR1 SNHLY and CDR2 FYNNEI come from the germline V gene. The CDR3 has 13 residues. The ends were cut back, 3 bases at V and 5 bases at J, with 10 bases in the middle. The full variable domain, with the rest looked up from reference TRBV2 and TRBJ1-2, is EPEVTQTPSHQVTQMGQEVILRCVPISNHLYFYWYRQILGQKVEFLVSFYNNEISEKSEIFDDQFSVERPDGSNFTLKIRSTKLEDSAMYFCASSERRGYGYTFGSGTRLTVV.